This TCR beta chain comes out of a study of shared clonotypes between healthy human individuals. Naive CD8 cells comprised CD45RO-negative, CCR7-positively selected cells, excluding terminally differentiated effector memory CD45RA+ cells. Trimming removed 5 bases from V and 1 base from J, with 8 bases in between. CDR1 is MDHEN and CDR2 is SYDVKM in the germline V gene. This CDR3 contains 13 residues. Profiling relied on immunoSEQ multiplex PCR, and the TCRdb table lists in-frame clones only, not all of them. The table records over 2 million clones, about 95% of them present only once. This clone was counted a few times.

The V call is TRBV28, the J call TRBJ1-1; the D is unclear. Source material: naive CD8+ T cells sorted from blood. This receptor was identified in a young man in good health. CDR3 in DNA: TGTGCCAGCAGTCGCCAGGAGAACACTGAAGCTTTCTTT. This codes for CASSRQENTEAFF.